The entry below gives a single T cell receptor beta chain sequence along with its context. The sample originates from a study of blood T cell repertoires in COVID-19. Overall study context: Researchers got acute and convalescent COVID-19 samples from the United States, Italy and Spain. PBMCs, B-cell-depleted T cells, or T cells were the source of the cDNA or gDNA that made up the material.

Looked up from germline, CDR1 is SGHRS and CDR2 is YFSETQ. This CDR3 contains 13 residues. V lost 10 bases and J 0 bases, leaving 14 bases between the germline ends. Per the authors' pipeline: Using reference gene primer amplification, nucleated cell counts were estimated. Some clones are missing from TCRdb's copy, which holds only in-frame ones; the method was immunoSEQ multiplex PCR. Clone size and V and J calls were adopted from that table, with D and trimming inferred from the DNA. Of over 100,000 clones in the sample, about four fifths were seen once. The chain employs TRBV5-1 and TRBJ2-7; D is possibly TRBD1 (6 bases). This TCR derives from a human donor in a cohort sampled during active COVID-19. The sample comprised peripheral blood. The DNA of the CDR3 is TGCGCCTCCCAAAGGGGGAGCTCCTACGAGCAGTACTTC. This translates into CASQRGSSYEQYF.